This record concerns one TCR beta chain sequence. The sample belongs to a study of T-cell reconstitution after alpha-beta-depleted transplantation in children. Unique molecular identifiers tagged the TCRbeta library. TCRdb reanalysed the PCR reads using MiXCR and keeps one entry per CDR3 protein. The data hold about a million distinct CDR3 sequences, with 25% to 35% observed a single time. The sample consisted of PBMCs, mostly from graft donor cells, taken 360 days after TCRalphabeta/CD19-depleted stem cell transplant. The origin of this receptor is a boy under two years old who had a stem cell transplant for SCID, so the T cells may come from the graft donor.

In DNA, the CDR3 is TGCAGCGGGGGGGGGATTAACTTGAACACTGAAGCTTTCTTT. It translates to CSGGGINLNTEAFF. This chain joins TRBV29-1 and TRBJ1-1, with D perhaps matching TRBD1 (5 bases). Germline lookup yields CDR1 SQVTM and CDR2 ANQGSEA. The CDR3 runs 14 residues. V lost 7 bases and J 0 bases, leaving 15 bases between the germline ends. Using reference TRBV29-1 and TRBJ1-1 for the parts outside the CDR3, the full variable domain is SAVISQKPSRDICQRGTSLTIQCQVDSQVTMMFWYRQQPGQSLTLIATANQGSEATYESGFVIDKFPISRPNLTFSTLTVSNMSPEDSSIYLCSGGGINLNTEAFFGQGTRLTVV.